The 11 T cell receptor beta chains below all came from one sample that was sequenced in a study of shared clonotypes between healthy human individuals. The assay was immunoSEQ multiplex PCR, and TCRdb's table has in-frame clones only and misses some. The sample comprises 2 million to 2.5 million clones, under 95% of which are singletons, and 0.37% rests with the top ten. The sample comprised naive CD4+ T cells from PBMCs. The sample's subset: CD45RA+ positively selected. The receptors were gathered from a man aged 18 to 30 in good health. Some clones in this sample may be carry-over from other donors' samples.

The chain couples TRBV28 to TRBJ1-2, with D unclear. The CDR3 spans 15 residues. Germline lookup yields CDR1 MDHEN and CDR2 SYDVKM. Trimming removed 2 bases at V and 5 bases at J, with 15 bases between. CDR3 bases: TGTGCCAGCAGTTTAAATTTCGCAGGAGGATATGGCTACACCTTC. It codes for CASSLNFAGGYGYTF.

CDR3 DNA: TGTGCCTGGAGTGAGGGGGGCAGGGCGGAGCAGTACTTC. Protein: CAWSEGGRAEQYF. J is TRBJ2-7 and V is TRBV30, with D possibly being TRBD1 or TRBD2 (6 bases each). V lost 1 base, J lost 7 bases, and 14 bases lay in between. CDR1 and CDR2 from the germline V gene are GTSNPN and SVGIG (reference sequence). The length of the CDR3 is 13 residues.

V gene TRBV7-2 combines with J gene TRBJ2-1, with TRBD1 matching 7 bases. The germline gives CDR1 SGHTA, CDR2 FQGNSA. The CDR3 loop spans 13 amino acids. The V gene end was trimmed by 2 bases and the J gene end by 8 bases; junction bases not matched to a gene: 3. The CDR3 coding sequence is TGTGCCAGCAGCTTAACAGGGGACCATGAGCAGTTCTTC. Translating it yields CASSLTGDHEQFF.

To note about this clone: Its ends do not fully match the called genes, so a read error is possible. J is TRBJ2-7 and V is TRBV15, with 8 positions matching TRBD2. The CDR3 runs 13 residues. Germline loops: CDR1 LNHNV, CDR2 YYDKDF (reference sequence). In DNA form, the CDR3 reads TGTGCCACCAGCAGAGATGGGGCGGGACTAGGTCGATTC. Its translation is CATSRDGAGLGRF.

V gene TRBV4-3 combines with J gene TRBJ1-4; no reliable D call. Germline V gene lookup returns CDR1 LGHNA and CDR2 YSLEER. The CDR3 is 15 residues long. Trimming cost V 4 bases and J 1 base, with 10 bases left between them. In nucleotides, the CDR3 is TGCGCCAGCAGCCCTCGGGTGTTAACTAATGAAAAACTGTTTTTT. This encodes CASSPRVLTNEKLFF.

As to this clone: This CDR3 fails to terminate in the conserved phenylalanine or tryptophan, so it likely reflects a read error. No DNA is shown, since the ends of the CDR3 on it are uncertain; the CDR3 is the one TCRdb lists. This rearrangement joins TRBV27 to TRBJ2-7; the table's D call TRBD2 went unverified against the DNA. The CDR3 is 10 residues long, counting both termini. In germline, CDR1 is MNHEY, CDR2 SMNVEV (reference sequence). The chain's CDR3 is CASSFGSGLM.

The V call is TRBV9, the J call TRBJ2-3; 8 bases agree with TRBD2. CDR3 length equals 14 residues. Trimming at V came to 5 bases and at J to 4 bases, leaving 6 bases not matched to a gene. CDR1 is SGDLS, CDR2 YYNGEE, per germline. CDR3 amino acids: CASRGTSPADTQYF. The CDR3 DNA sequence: TGTGCCAGCAGGGGGACTAGTCCGGCAGATACGCAGTATTTT.

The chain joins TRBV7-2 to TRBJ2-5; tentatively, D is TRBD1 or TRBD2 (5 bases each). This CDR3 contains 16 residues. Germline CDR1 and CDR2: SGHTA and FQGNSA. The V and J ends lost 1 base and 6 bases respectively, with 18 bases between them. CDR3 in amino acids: CASSLDRTRKVKTQYF. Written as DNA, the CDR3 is TGTGCCAGCAGCTTAGACAGGACTCGGAAGGTGAAGACCCAGTACTTC.

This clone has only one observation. The CDR3 sequence: CASSQVGGAGTQYF. DNA of the CDR3: TGCGCCAGCAGCCAAGTCGGCGGGGCCGGGACCCAGTACTTC. This chain connects TRBV4-1 to TRBJ2-5; D is perhaps TRBD2 (6 bases). Germline V lookup: CDR1 MGHRA, CDR2 YSYEKL. The CDR3 spans 14 residues. The V and J ends lost 1 base and 7 bases respectively, with 13 bases between them.

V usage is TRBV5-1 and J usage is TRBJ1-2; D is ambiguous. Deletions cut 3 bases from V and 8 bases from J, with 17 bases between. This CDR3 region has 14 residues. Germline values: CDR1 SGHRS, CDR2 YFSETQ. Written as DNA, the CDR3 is TGCGCCAGCAGCTCCGAGATGGGGTTGGACGGCTACACCTTC. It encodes CASSSEMGLDGYTF.

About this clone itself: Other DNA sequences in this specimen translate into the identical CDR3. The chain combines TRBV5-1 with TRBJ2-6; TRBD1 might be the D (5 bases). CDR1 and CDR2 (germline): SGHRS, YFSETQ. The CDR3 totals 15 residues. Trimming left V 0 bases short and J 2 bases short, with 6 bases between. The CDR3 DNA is TGCGCCAGCAGCTTGGGCAGGGCTGGGGCCAACGTCCTGACTTTC. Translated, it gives CASSLGRAGANVLTF. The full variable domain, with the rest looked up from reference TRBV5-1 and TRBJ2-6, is KAGVTQTPRYLIKTRGQQVTLSCSPISGHRSVSWYQQTPGQGLQFLFEYFSETQRNKGNFPGRFSGRQFSNSRSEMNVSTLELGDSALYLCASSLGRAGANVLTFGAGSRLTVL.